This passage covers 10 T cell receptor beta chains from one sample sequenced in a study of beta chain features in type 1 diabetes. Study conclusions and caveats: TCRB CDR3 length was moderately but significantly reduced in all four CD4+ subsets of Type 1 diabetes patients.

No antigen has been identified for these receptors. The sequenced template was cDNA made from the entire isolated RNA. This table comes from immunoSEQ multiplex PCR, and its TCRdb copy is limited to in-frame clones, with some not included. The sample carries 600,000 to 700,000 clones, 13% recorded once. Sequenced material: naive CD4+ T cells from blood. The receptor source for this set is a man between 18 and 35 years old with type 1 diabetes.

This clone has just a few counts. The V gene is TRBV29-1, the J gene TRBJ1-2; D remains ambiguous. V shed 5 bases and J shed 4 bases, with 14 bases lying between them. The CDR3 loop spans 13 amino acids. Germline V gene sequence: CDR1 SQVTM, CDR2 ANQGSEA. The CDR3 nucleotides are TGCAGCGTTACCGAGGACGGCACCTATGGCTACACCTTC. Its translation is CSVTEDGTYGYTF. Full variable domain (rest looked up from reference TRBV29-1 and TRBJ1-2): SAVISQKPSRDICQRGTSLTIQCQVDSQVTMMFWYRQQPGQSLTLIATANQGSEATYESGFVIDKFPISRPNLTFSTLTVSNMSPEDSSIYLCSVTEDGTYGYTFGSGTRLTVV.

The table lists this clone with a few counts. The gene calls are TRBV7-9 and TRBJ2-5; D uncertain. The V gene lost 0 bases and the J gene lost 5 bases, with 10 bases spanning the gap. The germline V gene encodes CDR1 SEHNR and CDR2 FQNEAQ (reference sequence). The CDR3 loop spans 14 amino acids. CDR3 sequence reads: CASSLAVVGETQYF. CDR3 bases: TGTGCCAGCAGCTTAGCGGTTGTGGGGGAGACCCAGTACTTC.

V is TRBV18 and J is TRBJ2-3; TRBD2 matches 8 bases. Trimming at V came to 0 bases and at J to 6 bases, leaving 14 bases not matched to a gene. CDR1 is KGHSH, CDR2 LQKENI, per germline. The CDR3 extends over 18 amino acids. The CDR3 DNA reads as TGTGCCAGCTCACCACCAGTCGCGACTAGCGTCGGCCCGGATACGCAGTATTTT. Translated, it gives CASSPPVATSVGPDTQYF.

J is TRBJ2-3 and V is TRBV28, with D perhaps matching TRBD1 (5 bases). There are 14 residues in the CDR3. The germline V and J ends were trimmed by 4 bases and 6 bases, with 14 bases remaining between them. Germline V gives CDR1 MDHEN, CDR2 SYDVKM. The CDR3 sequence is CASSSRQGTDTQYF. For the CDR3, the DNA is TGTGCCAGCAGTTCTCGGCAGGGTACGGATACGCAGTATTTT.

This chain links TRBV2 with TRBJ2-5, with a possible D match to TRBD1 (6 bases). Germline loops: CDR1 SNHLY, CDR2 FYNNEI. The CDR3 length is 14 residues. V was clipped by 5 bases and J by 2 bases, with 12 bases between them. The CDR3 protein is CASSPRTGQETQYF. In nucleotides, the CDR3 is TGTGCCAGCAGTCCACGTACAGGGCAAGAGACCCAGTACTTC.

There are a few counts of this clone. CDR3 in DNA: TGTGCCAGCAACAGTAACTATGGCTACACCTTC. It is translated as CASNSNYGYTF. The rearrangement uses TRBV2 and TRBJ1-2, with D unclear. This CDR3 spans 11 amino acids. Trimming removed 7 bases at V and 1 base at J, with 4 bases between. Germline V lookup: CDR1 SNHLY, CDR2 FYNNEI.

This clone was recorded a few times. The chain joins TRBV27 to TRBJ1-1; D gene unclear. Trimming pared 1 base from V and 1 base from J, leaving 7 bases between. CDR1 is MNHEY and CDR2 is SMNVEV in the germline V gene (reference sequence). This CDR3 spans 14 amino acids. The CDR3 coding sequence is TGTGCCAGCAGTTTATTAAAAACGAACACTGAAGCTTTCTTT. This gives the protein CASSLLKTNTEAFF.

This sequence joins TRBV2 and TRBJ1-2; no definite D call. Trimming stripped 0 bases from V and 3 bases from J, with 8 bases between. This CDR3 has 14 residues. CDR1 and CDR2 from the germline V gene are SNHLY and FYNNEI. CDR3 residues: CASSEAYEDYGYTF. The CDR3 DNA follows: TGTGCCAGCAGTGAAGCGTACGAAGACTATGGCTACACCTTC.

The table lists this clone with a few counts. The CDR3 is CSVERAGSPGELFF. CDR3 nucleotides: TGCAGCGTTGAAAGGGCCGGAAGCCCCGGGGAGCTGTTTTTT. The rearrangement uses TRBV29-1 and TRBJ2-2; no definite D call. Germline CDR1 SQVTM, CDR2 ANQGSEA. The V gene lost 2 bases and the J gene lost 6 bases, with 13 bases spanning the gap. There are 14 residues in the CDR3.

There are a few counts of this clone. V and J are TRBV30 and TRBJ1-1; D call uncertain. V was trimmed by 8 bases and J by 1 base, leaving 14 bases between them. The germline V gene encodes CDR1 GTSNPN and CDR2 SVGIG (reference sequence). This CDR3 is 13 amino acids long. The CDR3 loop is CALTRSGNTEAFF. CDR3 nucleotides: TGTGCCCTTACCCGAAGTGGGAACACTGAAGCTTTCTTT. The variable domain in full, completed from reference TRBV30 and TRBJ1-1, reads SQTIHQWPATLVQPVGSPLSLECTVEGTSNPNLYWYRQAAGRGLQLLFYSVGIGQISSEVPQNLSASRPQDRQFILSSKKLLLSDSGFYLCALTRSGNTEAFFGQGTRLTVV.